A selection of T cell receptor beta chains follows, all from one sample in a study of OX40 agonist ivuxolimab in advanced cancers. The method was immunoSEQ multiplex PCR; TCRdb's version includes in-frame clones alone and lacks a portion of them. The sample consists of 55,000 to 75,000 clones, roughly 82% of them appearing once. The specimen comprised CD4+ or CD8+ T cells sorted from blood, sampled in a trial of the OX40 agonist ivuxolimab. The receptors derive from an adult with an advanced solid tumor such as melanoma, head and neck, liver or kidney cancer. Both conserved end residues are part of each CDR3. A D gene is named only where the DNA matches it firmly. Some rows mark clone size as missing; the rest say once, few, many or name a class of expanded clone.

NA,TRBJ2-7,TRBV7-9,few,TGTGCCAGCAGCGGCCCTCCGGGACGGGATTCCTACGAGCAGTACTTC,CASSGPPGRDSYEQYF
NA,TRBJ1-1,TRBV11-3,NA,TGTGCCAGCAGCTTAGGAGGAGTTTTGTCTGAAGCTTTCTTT,CASSLGGVLSEAFF
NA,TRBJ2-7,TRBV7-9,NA,TGTGCCAGCAGCCCAGACGGGTATTCCTACGAGCAGTACTTC,CASSPDGYSYEQYF
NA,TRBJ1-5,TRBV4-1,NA,TGCGCCAGCAGCCAAGAACAAGGGGGCAATCAGCCCCAGCATTTT,CASSQEQGGNQPQHF
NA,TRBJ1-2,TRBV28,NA,TGTGCCAGCAGGGGGCGGGGCAGCTATGGCTACACCTTC,CASRGRGSYGYTF
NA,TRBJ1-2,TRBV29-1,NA,TGCAGCGTTGAAGGAGGGAAAGCGAACTATGGCTACACCTTC,CSVEGGKANYGYTF
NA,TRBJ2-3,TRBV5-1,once,TGCGCCAGCAGCTTCGGTGGGTATAGCACAGATACGCAGTATTTT,CASSFGGYSTDTQYF
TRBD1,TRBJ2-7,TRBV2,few,TGTGCCAGCGCGGCCGACAGGGGGCGAACCTACGAGCAGTACTTC,CASAADRGRTYEQYF
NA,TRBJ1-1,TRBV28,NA,TGTGCCAGCAGTCACGGGGGCGTGAACACTGAAGCTTTCTTT,CASSHGGVNTEAFF
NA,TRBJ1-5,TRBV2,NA,TGTGCCAGCATTCGAGACAGTAATCAGCCCCAGCATTTT,CASIRDSNQPQHF
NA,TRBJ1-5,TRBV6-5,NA,TGTGCCAGCAAACCCAGTAGTGGAGGTCAGCCCCAGCATTTT,CASKPSSGGQPQHF
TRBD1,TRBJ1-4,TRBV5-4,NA,TGTGCCAGCAGCCCGGACAGGGAGGACGAAAAACTGTTTTTT,CASSPDREDEKLFF
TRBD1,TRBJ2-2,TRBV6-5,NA,TGTGCCAGCAGCCGTGGACAGGGGTACACCGGGGAGCTGTTTTTT,CASSRGQGYTGELFF
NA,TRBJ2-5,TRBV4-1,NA,TGCGCCAGCAGCGGCCGACCTGGGGGCGGAAAAGAGACCCAGTACTTC,CASSGRPGGGKETQYF
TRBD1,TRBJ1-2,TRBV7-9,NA,TGTGCCAGCAACCCAGTGACAGGGACTAACTATGGCTACACCTTC,CASNPVTGTNYGYTF
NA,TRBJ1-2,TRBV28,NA,TGTGCCAGCAGCCCACCGGGGAACTATGGCTACACCTTC,CASSPPGNYGYTF
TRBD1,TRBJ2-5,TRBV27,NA,TGTGCCAGCAGTAGGGACAGGGTCCTTCAAGAGACCCAGTACTTC,CASSRDRVLQETQYF
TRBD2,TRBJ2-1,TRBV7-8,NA,TGTGCCAGCAGCAACCCCGGGGGGGGGTTTGGTGAGCAGTTCTTC,CASSNPGGGFGEQFF
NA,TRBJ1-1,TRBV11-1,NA,TGTGCCAGCAGCTTAGCTGGCAGGGACGACACTGAAGCTTTCTTT,CASSLAGRDDTEAFF
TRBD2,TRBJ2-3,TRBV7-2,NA,TGTGCCAGCAGCTTAGTAGGGACTAGCGGCACAGATACGCAGTATTTT,CASSLVGTSGTDTQYF
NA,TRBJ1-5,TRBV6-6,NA,TGTGCCAGTAGTCCGGGGGGCGTACAGCCCCAGCATTTT,CASSPGGVQPQHF
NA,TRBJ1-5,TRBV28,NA,TGTGCCAGCAGTGCCCATCGGGGGAGAGGCGATCAGCCCCAGCATTTT,CASSAHRGRGDQPQHF
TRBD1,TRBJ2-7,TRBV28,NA,TGTGCCAGCAGTCGAACAGGGGGTGCCTCGTACGAGCAGTACTTC,CASSRTGGASYEQYF
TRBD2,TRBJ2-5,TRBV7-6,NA,TGTGCCAGCAGCCCGAGACTAGCGGGGGCGGAGACCCAGTACTTC,CASSPRLAGAETQYF
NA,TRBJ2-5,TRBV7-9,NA,TGTGCCAGCAGCGACACTAGGGAGACCCAGTACTTC,CASSDTRETQYF
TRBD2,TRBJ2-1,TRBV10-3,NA,TGTGCCATCAGTGGGGGGACTAGCGGGAGGTTCCTCAATGAGCAGTTCTTC,CAISGGTSGRFLNEQFF
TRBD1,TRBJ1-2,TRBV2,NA,TGTGCCAGTTCGACAGGGTCCAACTATGGCTACACCTTC,CASSTGSNYGYTF
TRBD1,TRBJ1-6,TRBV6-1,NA,TGTGCCAGCAGTGACGGACAGGGTTATTCACCCCTCCACTTT,CASSDGQGYSPLHF
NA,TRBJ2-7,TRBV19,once,TGTGCCAGTAGTATAGAGGTACTGAGGGGAGCCTCCTACGAGCAGTACTTC,CASSIEVLRGASYEQYF
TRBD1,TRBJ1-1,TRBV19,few,TGTGCCAGTAGTATTCAATTTCTAGGTCGGCAGGGGGCAGCTTTCTTT,CASSIQFLGRQGAAFF
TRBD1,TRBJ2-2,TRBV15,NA,TGTGCCACCAGCAGAGACTCGTATGGGGACAGGGGGACCGGGGAGCTGTTTTTT,CATSRDSYGDRGTGELFF
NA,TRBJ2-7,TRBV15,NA,TGTGCCACCAGCAGAGGGGTACTAGATCCCTACGAGCAGTACTTC,CATSRGVLDPYEQYF
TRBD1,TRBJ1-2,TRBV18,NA,TGTGCCAGCTCACCAGGACAGGGAGCTAACTATGGCTACACCTTC,CASSPGQGANYGYTF
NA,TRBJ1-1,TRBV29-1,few,TGCAGCGTTGAAGGTTCAGACAGAGCCACTGAAGCTTTCTTT,CSVEGSDRATEAFF
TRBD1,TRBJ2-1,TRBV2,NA,TGTGCCAGCAGTAAGGACTTTCAGGGGGCAGCCTACAATGAGCAGTTCTTC,CASSKDFQGAAYNEQFF
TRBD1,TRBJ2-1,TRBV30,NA,TGTGCCTGGAGTAAAGGGGGCGGCATCACCTACAATGAGCAGTTCTTC,CAWSKGGGITYNEQFF
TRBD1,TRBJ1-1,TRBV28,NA,TGTGCCAGCAGTTCGTACGGACAGGCGAACACTGAAGCTTTCTTT,CASSSYGQANTEAFF
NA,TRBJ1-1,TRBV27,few,TGTGCCAGCAGTCATAACGACAGAGACAACACTGAAGCTTTCTTT,CASSHNDRDNTEAFF
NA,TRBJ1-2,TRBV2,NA,TGTGCCAGCTCACAGATCGTAGGACAGTCAAACTATGGCTACACCTTC,CASSQIVGQSNYGYTF
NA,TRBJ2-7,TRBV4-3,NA,TGCGCCAGCAGCCAAGATCTCACAGTTCAGCCCTACGAGCAGTACTTC,CASSQDLTVQPYEQYF
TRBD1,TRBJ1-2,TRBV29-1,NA,TGCAGCGTTGGGGACAGAAACTATGGCTACACCTTC,CSVGDRNYGYTF
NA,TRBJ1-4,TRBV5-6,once,TGTGCCAGCAGCTATAGCCCCGTGGGGGCCCTTAATGAAAAACTGTTTTTT,CASSYSPVGALNEKLFF
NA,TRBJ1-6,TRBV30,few,TGTGCCTGGAGCTTCGCCGGGGGTCATAATTCACCCCTCCACTTT,CAWSFAGGHNSPLHF
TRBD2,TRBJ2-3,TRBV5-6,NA,TGTGCCAGCAGCCCCCGCGGAGCGGGAGCCTTAGATACGCAGTATTTT,CASSPRGAGALDTQYF
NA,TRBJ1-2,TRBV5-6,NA,TGTGCCAGCAGCCCGGGGTCCTATGGCTACACCTTC,CASSPGSYGYTF
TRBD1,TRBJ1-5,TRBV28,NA,TGTGCCAGCAGTCCGATGCCGGGACAGAATCAGCCCCAGCATTTT,CASSPMPGQNQPQHF